These 2 T cell receptor beta chains came from one sample sequenced in a study of blood T cell repertoires in COVID-19. This table comes from immunoSEQ multiplex PCR, and its TCRdb copy is limited to in-frame clones, with some not included. This sample has approximately 70,000 clones, with roughly 89% found just once. Sequencing used peripheral blood. The origin of the receptors is a human donor in a cohort sampled during active COVID-19.

V usage is TRBV6-6 and J usage is TRBJ1-6; D gene uncertain. The V and J ends lost 5 bases and 1 base respectively, with 15 bases between them. The germline gives CDR1 MNHNY, CDR2 SVGAGI (reference sequence). This CDR3 has 17 residues. CDR3 protein: CASSQDGGRSYNSPLHF. The CDR3, as DNA: TGTGCCAGCAGTCAGGACGGAGGAAGGTCCTATAATTCACCCCTCCACTTT.

The chain is built from TRBV19 and TRBJ2-7; D gene uncertain. With 1 base removed from V and 0 bases from J, the gap between germline ends came to 10 bases. There are 15 residues in the CDR3. Germline assignment: CDR1 LNHDA and CDR2 SQIVND (reference sequence). The DNA of the CDR3 is TGTGCCAGTAGTATAGTTCTGAGAAGCTCCTACGAGCAGTACTTC. Protein sequence: CASSIVLRSSYEQYF.